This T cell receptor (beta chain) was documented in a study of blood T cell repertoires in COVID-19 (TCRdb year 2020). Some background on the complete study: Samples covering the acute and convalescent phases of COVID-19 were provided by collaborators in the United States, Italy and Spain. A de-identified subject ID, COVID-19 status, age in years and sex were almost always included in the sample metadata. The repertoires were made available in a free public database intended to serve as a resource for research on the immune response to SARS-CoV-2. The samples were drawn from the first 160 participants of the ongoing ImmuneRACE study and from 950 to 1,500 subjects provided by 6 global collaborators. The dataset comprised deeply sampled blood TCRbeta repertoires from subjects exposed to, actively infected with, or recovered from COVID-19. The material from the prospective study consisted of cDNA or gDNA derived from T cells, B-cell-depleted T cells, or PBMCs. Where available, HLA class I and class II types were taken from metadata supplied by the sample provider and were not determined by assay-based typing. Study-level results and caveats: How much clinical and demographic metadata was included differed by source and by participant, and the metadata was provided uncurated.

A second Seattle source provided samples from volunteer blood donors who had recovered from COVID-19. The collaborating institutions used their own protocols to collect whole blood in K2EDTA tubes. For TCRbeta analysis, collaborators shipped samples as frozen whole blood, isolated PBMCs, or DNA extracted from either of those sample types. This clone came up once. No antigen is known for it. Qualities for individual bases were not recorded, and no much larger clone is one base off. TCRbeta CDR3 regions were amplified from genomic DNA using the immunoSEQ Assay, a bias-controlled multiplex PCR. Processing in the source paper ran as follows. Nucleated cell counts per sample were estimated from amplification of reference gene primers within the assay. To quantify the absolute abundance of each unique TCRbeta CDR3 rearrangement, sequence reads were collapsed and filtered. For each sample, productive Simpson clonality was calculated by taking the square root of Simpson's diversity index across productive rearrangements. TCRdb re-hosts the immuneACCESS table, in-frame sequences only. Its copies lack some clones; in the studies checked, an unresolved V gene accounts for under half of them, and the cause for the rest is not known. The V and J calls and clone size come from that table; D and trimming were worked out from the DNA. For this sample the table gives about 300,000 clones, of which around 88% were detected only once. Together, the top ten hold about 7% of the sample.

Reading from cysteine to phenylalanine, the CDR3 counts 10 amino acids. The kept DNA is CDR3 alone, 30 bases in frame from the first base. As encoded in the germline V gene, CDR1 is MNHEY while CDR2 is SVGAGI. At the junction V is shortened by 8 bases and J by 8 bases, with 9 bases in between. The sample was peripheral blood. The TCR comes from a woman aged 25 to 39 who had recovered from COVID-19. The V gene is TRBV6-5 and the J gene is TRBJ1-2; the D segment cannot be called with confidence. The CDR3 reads CASSEEGYTF. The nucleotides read TGTGCCAGCTCGGAGGAGGGCTACACCTTC.